One sample yielded the 25 T cell receptor beta chains listed below, sequenced in a study of control samples from healthy donors and cancer patients. TCRdb keeps only in-frame clones here, not all; method: immunoSEQ multiplex PCR. The sample lists about 150,000 clones; roughly 93% were seen once. Material for sequencing was blood. The source is a man aged 18 to 30 in good health.

V is TRBV30 and J is TRBJ1-2; no definite D call. The V gene's germline CDR1 is GTSNPN and CDR2 SVGIG (reference sequence). The length of the CDR3 is 16 residues. Trimming pared 3 bases from V and 7 bases from J, leaving 24 bases between. This chain's CDR3 is CAWSHFTRAMLGGYTF. DNA of the CDR3: TGTGCCTGGAGCCACTTCACCCGGGCCATGCTGGGTGGCTACACCTTC.

This sequence joins TRBV7-2 and TRBJ2-5, with 9 bases matching TRBD1. J was trimmed by 5 bases and V by 5 bases; bases with no gene match: 3. This CDR3 has 13 residues. CDR1 is SGHTA and CDR2 is FQGNSA in the germline V gene. Here the CDR3 reads CASSDRGSETQYF. The CDR3 DNA reads as TGTGCCAGCAGCGACAGGGGGTCGGAGACCCAGTACTTC. Looking up the rest from reference TRBV7-2 and TRBJ2-5 gives the full variable domain: GAGVSQSPSNKVTEKGKDVELRCDPISGHTALYWYRQSLGQGLEFLIYFQGNSAPDKSGLPSDRFSAERTGGSVSTLTIQRTQQEDSAVYLCASSDRGSETQYFGPGTRLLVL.

V is TRBV5-1 and J is TRBJ2-7, with D possibly called TRBD1 or TRBD2 (5 bases each). Between the trimmed V and J ends, which lost 3 bases and 3 bases, there was a span of 13 bases. The CDR3 totals 14 residues. From germline, CDR1 is SGHRS and CDR2 YFSETQ. CDR3 coding DNA: TGCGCCAGCAGCTGGGGGACGCAGAGCTACGAGCAGTACTTC. As protein: CASSWGTQSYEQYF.

The gene calls are TRBV18 and TRBJ1-6; TRBD1 matches 8 bases. The germline V gene has CDR1 KGHSH and CDR2 LQKENI. The CDR3 consists of 16 residues. After removal of 4 bases from V and 9 bases from J, the junction contained 11 bases not matched to a gene. CDR3 bases: TGTGCCAGCTCACATAGGGACAGGCGTTTTGCTTCACCCCTCCACTTT. Protein: CASSHRDRRFASPLHF.

V gene TRBV18 combines with J gene TRBJ1-1; weak D call: TRBD1 (6 bases). The CDR3 spans 16 residues. Trimming removed 6 bases from V and 0 bases from J, with 17 bases in between. Germline V gene lookup returns CDR1 KGHSH and CDR2 LQKENI. CDR3 sequence (DNA): TGTGCCAGCTCGAGGGGGGAAGCCGGGTTGAACACTGAAGCTTTCTTT. Amino acids: CASSRGEAGLNTEAFF.

The gene calls are TRBV25-1 and TRBJ2-1, with TRBD2 identical over 8 bases. V shed 4 bases and J 5 bases; nucleotides not matched to a gene: 4. The CDR3 spans 14 residues. In germline, CDR1 is MGHDK, CDR2 SYGVNS. DNA for the CDR3: TGTGCCAGCAGTGTGGGACTAGGGGACAATGAGCAGTTCTTC. Encoded protein: CASSVGLGDNEQFF.

J is TRBJ2-2 and V is TRBV18; 9 bases line up with TRBD2. The CDR3 loop spans 16 amino acids. V shed 1 base, J shed 5 bases, and the junction held 5 bases outside the gene matches. The V gene's germline CDR1 is KGHSH and CDR2 LQKENI. This chain's CDR3 is CASSPLAGDLTGELFF. The CDR3 DNA is TGTGCCAGCTCACCACTAGCGGGAGATCTAACCGGGGAGCTGTTTTTT.

This clone was observed a single time. The gene calls are TRBV29-1 and TRBJ2-3, with 9 bases matching TRBD1. The CDR3 runs 14 residues. V lost 1 base and J lost 6; bases outside the gene matches: 5. Germline CDR1 reads SQVTM; CDR2 reads ANQGSEA. In DNA form, the CDR3 reads TGCAGCGTTGAAGGTATTACAGGGGGCGATACGCAGTATTTT. This sequence encodes CSVEGITGGDTQYF.

The gene calls are TRBV2 and TRBJ1-1; TRBD1 aligns across 7 bases. This CDR3 is 14 amino acids long. J lost 1 base, V lost 5 bases, and 4 bases had no gene match. Germline values: CDR1 SNHLY, CDR2 FYNNEI. The CDR3: CASSLQGPNTEAFF. CDR3 coding DNA: TGTGCCAGCAGTTTACAGGGGCCGAACACTGAAGCTTTCTTT.

The rearrangement joins TRBV12-5 to TRBJ1-5; possibly TRBD1 for D (5 bases). This CDR3 is built from 14 residues. Trimming took 7 bases from V and 5 from J, leaving 15 bases between them. Germline assignment: CDR1 LGHNT and CDR2 FRNRAP. The CDR3 DNA reads as TGTGCTAGTGCCTTGGGGGACCGAGATCAGCCCCAGCATTTT. Amino acids: CASALGDRDQPQHF. Drawing the rest from reference TRBV12-5 and TRBJ1-5, the complete variable domain is DARVTQTPRHKVTEMGQEVTMRCQPILGHNTVFWYRQTMMQGLELLAYFRNRAPLDDSGMPKDRFSAEMPDATLATLKIQPSEPRDSAVYFCASALGDRDQPQHFGDGTRLSIL.

The chain combines TRBV27 with TRBJ2-4, with 12 positions matching TRBD2. This CDR3 is built from 17 residues. V trimming: 5 bases; J trimming: 6 bases; junction bases outside the gene matches: 11. Germline V CDR1 and CDR2: MNHEY, SMNVEV (reference sequence). The CDR3 sequence: CASSARILAGGTNIQYF. CDR3 in DNA: TGTGCCAGCAGTGCCAGAATACTAGCGGGGGGTACAAACATTCAGTACTTC.

The CDR3 loop reads CASSLTDYTEAFF. The DNA for the CDR3 is TGTGCCAGCAGCTTGACAGATTACACTGAAGCTTTCTTT. This chain uses TRBV7-2 with TRBJ1-1, with D possibly being TRBD1 (5 bases). V lost 3 bases, J lost 3 bases, and 8 bases lay in between. Germline CDR1 is SGHTA and CDR2 is FQGNSA. The CDR3 covers 13 residues.

The chain is built from TRBV18 and TRBJ2-7; unclear D gene. The V and J ends lost 2 bases and 3 bases respectively, with 14 bases between them. The germline V gene has CDR1 KGHSH and CDR2 LQKENI. This CDR3 has 15 residues. CDR3 residues: CASSPAGGQFYEQYF. CDR3 bases: TGTGCCAGCTCACCAGCCGGTGGGCAGTTCTACGAGCAGTACTTC.

This chain links TRBV20-1 with TRBJ1-5; possible D gene TRBD1, 5 bases. The ends were cut back, 3 bases at V and 3 bases at J, with 12 bases in the middle. CDR3 length equals 14 residues. In germline, CDR1 is DFQATT, CDR2 SNEGSKA (reference sequence). The CDR3 DNA follows: TGCAGTGCTAGTGTACACAGGTCCAATCAGCCCCAGCATTTT. It codes for CSASVHRSNQPQHF.

The chain has TRBV1 and TRBJ2-1; TRBD2 was called by the table and not checked on the DNA. TRBV1 is a pseudogene locus. The CDR3 spans 19 residues. The CDR3 protein is CTSNPKGLAVITSYNEQFF. As DNA, the CDR3 is TGCACCAGCAACCCAAAGGGACTAGCGGTTATTACCTCCTACAATGAGCAGTTCTTC.

This sequence joins TRBV5-6 and TRBJ1-1, with TRBD1 matching 9 bases. The junction had 10 bases not matched to a gene; V was cut back by 3 bases and J by 4 bases. This CDR3 has 16 residues. Germline V gives CDR1 SGHDT, CDR2 YYEEEE. DNA for the CDR3: TGTGCCAGCAGCTACAGGACAGGGGTTATCGGCACTGAAGCTTTCTTT. It codes for CASSYRTGVIGTEAFF.

The chain has TRBV2 and TRBJ1-4; D is perhaps TRBD1 (5 bases). The germline V gene has CDR1 SNHLY and CDR2 FYNNEI. This CDR3 is 14 amino acids long. Trimming stripped 7 bases from V and 5 bases from J, with 14 bases between. The CDR3 nucleotides are TGTGCCAGCATCCCGGGGCGGAGAAATGAAAAACTGTTTTTT. Its translation is CASIPGRRNEKLFF.

V is TRBV11-2 and J is TRBJ2-3; no clear D. This CDR3 spans 14 amino acids. V lost 5 bases to trimming and J lost 4 bases, with 13 bases between them. The germline CDR1 and CDR2 sequences are SGHAT and FQNNGV. The CDR3: CASSLRTLADTQYF. The CDR3 nucleotides read TGTGCCAGCAGCCTAAGGACGCTGGCAGATACGCAGTATTTT.

CDR3 region: CASSYSTNEKLFF. CDR3 nucleotide sequence: TGTGCCAGCAGTTACAGCACTAATGAAAAACTGTTTTTT. This sequence joins TRBV6-2 or TRBV6-3 and TRBJ1-4, with no clear D. Germline V CDR1 and CDR2: MNHEY, SVGEGT. Deletions cut 2 bases from V and 2 bases from J, with 3 bases between. There are 13 residues in the CDR3.

The chain joins TRBV6-5 to TRBJ1-6; a possible D gene is TRBD1 (5 bases). The germline V gene has CDR1 MNHEY and CDR2 SVGAGI. The CDR3 extends over 16 amino acids. V was pared by 0 bases and J by 3 bases, with 9 bases between. The CDR3 loop reads CASSYSGDLYNSPLHF. For the CDR3, the DNA is TGTGCCAGCAGTTACTCGGGGGACCTCTATAATTCACCCCTCCACTTT.

The V call is TRBV5-6, the J call TRBJ1-1; TRBD1 matches 8 bases. CDR3 length: 18 residues. Germline assignment: CDR1 SGHDT and CDR2 YYEEEE. V dropped 4 bases and J dropped 0; count of bases not matched to a gene: 14. In DNA, the CDR3 is TGTGCCAGCAGCCGGACAGGGCGCTTAACCTTAATGAACACTGAAGCTTTCTTT. Translating gives CASSRTGRLTLMNTEAFF.

This clone occurred once. V usage is TRBV6-6 and J usage is TRBJ1-1; D is unresolved. Trimming took 5 bases from V and 1 from J, leaving 14 bases between them. CDR3 length equals 15 residues. Looked up from germline, CDR1 is MNHNY and CDR2 is SVGAGI (reference sequence). CDR3 protein: CASSLTDTANTEAFF. DNA of the CDR3: TGTGCCAGCAGTCTCACTGATACAGCGAACACTGAAGCTTTCTTT.

V is TRBV29-1 and J is TRBJ2-2, with 9 bases aligning to TRBD2. This CDR3 region has 16 residues. Germline V gene lookup returns CDR1 SQVTM and CDR2 ANQGSEA. The trim removed 7 bases at V and 8 bases at J, leaving 17 bases unmatched. Here the CDR3 DNA reads TGCAGCGCCTCCGGGACTAGCTCGGAAGCACATGGGGAGCTGTTTTTT. Translated: CSASGTSSEAHGELFF.

The V gene is TRBV18, the J gene TRBJ2-4; 10 bases are a match to TRBD2. There are 14 residues in the CDR3. V was clipped by 3 bases and J by 9 bases; unmatched bases: 5. The V gene's germline CDR1 is KGHSH and CDR2 LQKENI. The CDR3 DNA follows: TGTGCCAGCTCACCCGGGACTAGCGACGGCATTCAGTACTTC. This gives the protein CASSPGTSDGIQYF.

V usage is TRBV6-5 and J usage is TRBJ1-2; perhaps TRBD1 as D (5 bases). This CDR3 contains 14 residues. V dropped 0 bases and J dropped 6 bases, with 11 bases sitting between them. Germline values: CDR1 MNHEY, CDR2 SVGAGI. The CDR3 reads CASSYSFRQHGYTF. For the CDR3, the DNA is TGTGCCAGCAGTTACTCGTTCAGACAGCATGGCTACACCTTC.